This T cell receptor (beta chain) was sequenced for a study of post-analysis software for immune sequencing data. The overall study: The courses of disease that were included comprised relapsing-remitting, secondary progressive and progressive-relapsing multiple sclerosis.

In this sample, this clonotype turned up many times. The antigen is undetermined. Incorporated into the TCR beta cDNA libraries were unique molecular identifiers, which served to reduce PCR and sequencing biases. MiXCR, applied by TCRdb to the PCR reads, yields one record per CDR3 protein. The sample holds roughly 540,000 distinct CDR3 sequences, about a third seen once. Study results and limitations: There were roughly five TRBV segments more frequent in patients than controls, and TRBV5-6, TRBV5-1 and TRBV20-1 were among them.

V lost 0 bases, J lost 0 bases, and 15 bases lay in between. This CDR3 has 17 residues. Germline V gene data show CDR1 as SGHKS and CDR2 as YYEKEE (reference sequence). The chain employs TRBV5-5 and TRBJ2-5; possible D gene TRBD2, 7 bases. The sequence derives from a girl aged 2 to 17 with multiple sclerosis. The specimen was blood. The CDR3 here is CASSLELGGLYQETQYF. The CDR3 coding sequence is TGTGCCAGCAGCTTGGAGTTGGGGGGGCTGTACCAAGAGACCCAGTACTTC.